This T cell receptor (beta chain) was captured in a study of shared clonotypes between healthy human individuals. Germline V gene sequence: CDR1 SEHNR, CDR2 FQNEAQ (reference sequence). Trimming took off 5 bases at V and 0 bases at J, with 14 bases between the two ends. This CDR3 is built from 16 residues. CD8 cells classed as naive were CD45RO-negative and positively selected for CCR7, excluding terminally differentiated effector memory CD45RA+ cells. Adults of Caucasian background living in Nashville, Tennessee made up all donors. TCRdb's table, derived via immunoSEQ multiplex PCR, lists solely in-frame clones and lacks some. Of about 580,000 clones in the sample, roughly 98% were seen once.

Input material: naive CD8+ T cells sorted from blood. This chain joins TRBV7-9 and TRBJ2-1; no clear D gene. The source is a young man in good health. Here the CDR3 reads CASSPRLGSSYNEQFF. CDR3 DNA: TGTGCCAGCAGCCCACGACTGGGTAGCTCCTACAATGAGCAGTTCTTC.